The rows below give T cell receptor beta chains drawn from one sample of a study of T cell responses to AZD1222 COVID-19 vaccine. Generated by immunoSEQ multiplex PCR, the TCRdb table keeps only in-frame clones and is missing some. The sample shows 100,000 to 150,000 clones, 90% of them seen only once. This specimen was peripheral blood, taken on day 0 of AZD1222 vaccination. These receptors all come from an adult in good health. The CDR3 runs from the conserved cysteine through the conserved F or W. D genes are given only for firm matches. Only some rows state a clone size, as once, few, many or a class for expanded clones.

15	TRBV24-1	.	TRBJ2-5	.	CATSDPLDRRETQYF	TGTGCCACCAGTGACCCCCTGGACAGACGAGAGACCCAGTACTTC
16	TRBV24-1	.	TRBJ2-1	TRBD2	CATSDLRTSGYNEQFF	TGTGCCACCAGTGATTTGCGCACTAGCGGATACAATGAGCAGTTCTTC
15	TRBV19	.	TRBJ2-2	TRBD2	CASSPASGNTGELFF	TGTGCCAGTAGTCCGGCTAGCGGGAACACCGGGGAGCTGTTTTTT
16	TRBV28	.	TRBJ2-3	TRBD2	CASSGEGLANTDTQYF	TGTGCCAGCAGTGGGGAGGGACTAGCGAACACAGATACGCAGTATTTT
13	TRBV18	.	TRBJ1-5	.	CASSRPGDQPQHF	TGTGCCAGCTCACGTCCCGGAGATCAGCCCCAGCATTTT
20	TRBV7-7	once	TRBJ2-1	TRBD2	CASSLRLAGGPGLGNNEQFF	TGTGCTAGCAGCTTACGACTAGCGGGAGGGCCGGGGCTCGGGAACAATGAGCAGTTCTTC
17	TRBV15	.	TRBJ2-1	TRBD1	CATSRPRTGVSYNEQFF	TGTGCCACCAGCAGACCAAGGACAGGGGTCTCCTACAATGAGCAGTTCTTC
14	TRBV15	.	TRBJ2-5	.	CATSRGQGGETQYF	TGTGCCACCAGCAGAGGTCAGGGGGGAGAGACCCAGTACTTC
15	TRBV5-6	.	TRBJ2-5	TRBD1	CASSRGQGVLETQYF	TGTGCCAGCAGCCGAGGACAGGGGGTTCTGGAGACCCAGTACTTC
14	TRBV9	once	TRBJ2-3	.	CASRGTDNTDTQYF	TGTGCCAGCAGAGGTACGGACAACACAGATACGCAGTATTTT
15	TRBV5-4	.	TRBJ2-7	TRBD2	CASSPGLAGGYEQYF	TGTGCCAGCAGCCCGGGACTAGCGGGAGGCTACGAGCAGTACTTC
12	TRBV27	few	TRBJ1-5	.	CASKGGDQPQHF	TGTGCCAGCAAAGGGGGAGATCAGCCCCAGCATTTT
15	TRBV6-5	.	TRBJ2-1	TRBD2	CASSSLAGVHNEQFF	TGTGCCAGCAGTTCACTAGCGGGGGTCCACAATGAGCAGTTCTTC
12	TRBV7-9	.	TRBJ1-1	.	CASSLVGLEAFF	TGTGCCAGCAGCTTAGTGGGACTTGAAGCTTTCTTT
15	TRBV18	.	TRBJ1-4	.	CASSPQKGRGEKLFF	TGTGCCAGCTCACCACAGAAAGGGAGAGGAGAAAAACTGTTTTTT
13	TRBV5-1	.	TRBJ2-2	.	CASNREGAGELFF	TGCGCCAGCAACAGGGAGGGTGCCGGGGAGCTGTTTTTT
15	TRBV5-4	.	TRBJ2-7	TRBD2	CASSPGTSGLYEQYF	TGTGCCAGCAGCCCCGGGACTAGCGGTCTCTACGAGCAGTACTTC
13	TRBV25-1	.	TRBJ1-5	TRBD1	CASSQGVDQPQHF	TGTGCCAGCAGCCAGGGGGTGGATCAGCCCCAGCATTTT
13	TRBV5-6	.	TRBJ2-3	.	CASSLGATDTQYF	TGTGCCAGCAGCTTGGGAGCCACAGATACGCAGTATTTT
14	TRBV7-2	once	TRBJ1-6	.	CASSLGRVGSPLHF	TGTGCCAGCAGCTTAGGGAGGGTGGGGTCACCCCTCCACTTT
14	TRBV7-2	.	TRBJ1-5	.	CASSLAGGQQPQHF	TGTGCCAGCAGCTTAGCGGGGGGGCAGCAGCCCCAGCATTTT
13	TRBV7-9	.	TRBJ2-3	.	CASTTGSTDTQYF	TGTGCCAGCACCACAGGTAGCACAGATACGCAGTATTTT
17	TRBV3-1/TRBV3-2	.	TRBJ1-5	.	CASSQRGGGDSNQPQHF	TGTGCCAGCAGCCAAAGGGGTGGGGGGGATAGCAATCAGCCCCAGCATTTT
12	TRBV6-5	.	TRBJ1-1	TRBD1	CASRAGGTEAFF	TGTGCCAGCAGGGCAGGGGGCACTGAAGCTTTCTTT
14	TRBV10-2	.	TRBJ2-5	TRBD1	CATNRDRVIETQYF	TGCGCCACAAACCGGGACAGGGTCATAGAGACCCAGTACTTC
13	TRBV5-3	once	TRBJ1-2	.	CARGAAGGYGYTF	TGTGCCAGAGGGGCCGCCGGGGGTTATGGCTACACCTTC
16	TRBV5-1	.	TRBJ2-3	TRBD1	CASSLAPDRVLDTQYF	TGCGCCAGCAGCTTGGCTCCGGACAGGGTTCTAGATACGCAGTATTTT
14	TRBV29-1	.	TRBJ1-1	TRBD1	CSVGWTGGNTEAFF	TGCAGCGTTGGGTGGACAGGGGGGAACACTGAAGCTTTCTTT
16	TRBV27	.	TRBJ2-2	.	CASSGMPGAGTGELFF	TGTGCCAGCAGTGGGATGCCAGGGGCGGGCACCGGGGAGCTGTTTTTT
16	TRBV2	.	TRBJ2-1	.	CASSAAGTLFYNEQFF	TGTGCCAGCAGTGCGGCCGGGACACTTTTCTACAATGAGCAGTTCTTC
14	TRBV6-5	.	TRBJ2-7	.	CASSYSEGYYEQYF	TGTGCCAGCAGTTACTCTGAGGGGTACTACGAGCAGTACTTC
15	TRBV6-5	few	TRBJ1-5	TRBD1	CASSTGQGGNQPQHF	TGTGCCAGCAGTACGGGACAGGGAGGCAATCAGCCCCAGCATTTT
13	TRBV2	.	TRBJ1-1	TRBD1	CASRQGWDTEAFF	TGTGCCAGCAGACAGGGGTGGGACACTGAAGCTTTCTTT
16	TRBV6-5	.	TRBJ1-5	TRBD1	CASSFGTGEGNQPQHF	TGTGCCAGCAGTTTTGGGACAGGGGAAGGCAATCAGCCCCAGCATTTT
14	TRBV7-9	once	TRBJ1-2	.	CASSSPTVDYGYTF	TGTGCCAGCAGCTCCCCCACGGTTGACTATGGCTACACCTTC
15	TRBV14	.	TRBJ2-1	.	CASSHRQETYNEQFF	TGTGCCAGCAGCCATAGACAGGAAACCTACAATGAGCAGTTCTTC
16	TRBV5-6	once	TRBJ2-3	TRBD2	CASSLVAGGSTDTQYF	TGTGCCAGCAGCTTGGTGGCGGGAGGGAGCACAGATACGCAGTATTTT
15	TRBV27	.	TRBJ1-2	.	CASSPTGPLVYGYTF	TGTGCCAGCAGCCCCACCGGGCCTTTAGTCTATGGCTACACCTTC
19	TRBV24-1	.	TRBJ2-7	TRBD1	CATSDLEPPTGDSSYEQYF	TGTGCCACCAGTGATTTAGAGCCCCCCACAGGGGATAGCTCCTACGAGCAGTACTTC
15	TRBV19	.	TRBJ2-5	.	CASSSYLGRGETQYF	TGTGCCAGTAGTTCCTACCTAGGGCGTGGAGAGACCCAGTACTTC
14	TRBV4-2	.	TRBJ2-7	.	CASSQEGTRDEQYF	TGTGCCAGCAGCCAAGAGGGGACCCGGGACGAGCAGTACTTC
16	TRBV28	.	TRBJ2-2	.	CASSGAWAPNTGELFF	TGTGCCAGCAGTGGAGCCTGGGCCCCGAACACCGGGGAGCTGTTTTTT
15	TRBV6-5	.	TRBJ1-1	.	CASRTKGRVNTEAFF	TGTGCCAGCAGGACAAAAGGACGGGTTAACACTGAAGCTTTCTTT
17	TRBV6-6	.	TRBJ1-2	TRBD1	CASSRDRGPVGNYGYTF	TGTGCCAGCAGTCGGGACAGGGGGCCTGTGGGTAACTATGGCTACACCTTC
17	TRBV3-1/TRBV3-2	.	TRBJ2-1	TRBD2	CASSQGLAELSYNEQFF	TGTGCCAGCAGCCAAGGACTAGCGGAGCTCTCCTACAATGAGCAGTTCTTC
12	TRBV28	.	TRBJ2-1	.	CASSLGLLGQFF	TGTGCCAGCAGTTTAGGTTTACTGGGGCAGTTCTTC
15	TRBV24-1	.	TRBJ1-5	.	CATQRAGRRNQPQHF	TGTGCCACTCAGCGGGCAGGGCGAAGAAATCAGCCCCAGCATTTT
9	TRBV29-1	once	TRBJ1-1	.	CSVEPEAFF	TGCAGCGTTGAACCTGAAGCTTTCTTT
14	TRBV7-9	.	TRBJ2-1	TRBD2	CAILSASGSSEQFF	TGTGCCATCCTTAGCGCTAGCGGGAGCTCTGAGCAGTTCTTC
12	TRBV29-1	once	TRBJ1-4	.	CSVGTGGEKLFF	TGCAGCGTTGGGACGGGGGGCGAAAAACTGTTTTTT
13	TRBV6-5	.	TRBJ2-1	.	CASSYRGRNEQFF	TGTGCCAGCAGTTACCGAGGGAGGAATGAGCAGTTCTTC
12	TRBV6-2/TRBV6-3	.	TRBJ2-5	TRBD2	CASSVTSGRAYF	TGTGCCAGCAGCGTTACTAGCGGGAGGGCCTACTTC
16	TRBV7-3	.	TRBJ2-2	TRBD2	CASSLLTSGNTGELFF	TGTGCCAGCAGCTTACTGACTAGCGGGAACACCGGGGAGCTGTTTTTT